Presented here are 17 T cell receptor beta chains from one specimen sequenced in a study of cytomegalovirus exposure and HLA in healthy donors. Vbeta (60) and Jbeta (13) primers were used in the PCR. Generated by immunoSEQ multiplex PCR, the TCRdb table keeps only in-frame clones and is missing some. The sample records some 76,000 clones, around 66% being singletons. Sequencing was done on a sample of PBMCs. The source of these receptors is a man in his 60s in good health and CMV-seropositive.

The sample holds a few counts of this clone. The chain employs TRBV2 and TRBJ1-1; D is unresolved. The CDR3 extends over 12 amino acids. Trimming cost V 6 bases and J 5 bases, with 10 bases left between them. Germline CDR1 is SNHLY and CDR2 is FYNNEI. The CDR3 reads CASSMSLTEAFF. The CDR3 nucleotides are TGTGCCAGCAGCATGAGCCTGACTGAAGCTTTCTTT.

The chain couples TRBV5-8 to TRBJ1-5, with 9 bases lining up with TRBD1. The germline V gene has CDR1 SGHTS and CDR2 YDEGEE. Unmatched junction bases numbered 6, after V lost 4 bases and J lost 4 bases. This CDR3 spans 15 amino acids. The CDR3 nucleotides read TGTGCCAGCAGCAGGGGGACAGGGCAAAATCAGCCCCAGCATTTT. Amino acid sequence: CASSRGTGQNQPQHF.

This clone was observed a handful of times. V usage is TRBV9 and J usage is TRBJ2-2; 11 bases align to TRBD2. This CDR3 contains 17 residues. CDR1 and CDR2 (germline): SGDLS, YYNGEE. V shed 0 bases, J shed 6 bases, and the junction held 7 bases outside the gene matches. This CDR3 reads CASSVVSGRAGPGELFF. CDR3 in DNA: TGTGCCAGCAGCGTAGTTAGCGGGAGGGCCGGACCCGGGGAGCTGTTTTTT.

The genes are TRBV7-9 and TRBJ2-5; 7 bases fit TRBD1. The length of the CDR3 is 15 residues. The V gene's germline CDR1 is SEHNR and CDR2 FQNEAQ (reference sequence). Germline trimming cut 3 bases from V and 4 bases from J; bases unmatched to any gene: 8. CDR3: CASSFGSRGTETQYF. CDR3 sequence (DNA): TGTGCCAGCAGCTTCGGGTCCAGGGGGACAGAGACCCAGTACTTC.

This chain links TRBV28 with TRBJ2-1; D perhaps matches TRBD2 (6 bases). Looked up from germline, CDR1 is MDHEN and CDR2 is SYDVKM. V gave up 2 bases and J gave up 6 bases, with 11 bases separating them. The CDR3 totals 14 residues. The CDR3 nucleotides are TGTGCCAGCAGTTTAGACCGGGAGCCCAATGAGCAGTTCTTC. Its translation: CASSLDREPNEQFF.

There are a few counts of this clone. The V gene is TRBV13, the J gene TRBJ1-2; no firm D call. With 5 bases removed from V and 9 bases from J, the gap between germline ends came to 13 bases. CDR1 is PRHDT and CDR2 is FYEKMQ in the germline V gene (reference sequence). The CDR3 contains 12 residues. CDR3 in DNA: TGTGCCAGCAGCGTTTACACCGGGAGCTACACCTTC. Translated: CASSVYTGSYTF.

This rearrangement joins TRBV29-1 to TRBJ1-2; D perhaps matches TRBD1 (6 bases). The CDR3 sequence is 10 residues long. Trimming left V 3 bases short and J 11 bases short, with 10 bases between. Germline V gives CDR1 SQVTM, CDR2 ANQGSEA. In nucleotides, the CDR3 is TGCAGCGTTGATTGGCAGGGGTACACCTTC. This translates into CSVDWQGYTF. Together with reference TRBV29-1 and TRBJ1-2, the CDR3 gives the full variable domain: SAVISQKPSRDICQRGTSLTIQCQVDSQVTMMFWYRQQPGQSLTLIATANQGSEATYESGFVIDKFPISRPNLTFSTLTVSNMSPEDSSIYLCSVDWQGYTFGSGTRLTVV.

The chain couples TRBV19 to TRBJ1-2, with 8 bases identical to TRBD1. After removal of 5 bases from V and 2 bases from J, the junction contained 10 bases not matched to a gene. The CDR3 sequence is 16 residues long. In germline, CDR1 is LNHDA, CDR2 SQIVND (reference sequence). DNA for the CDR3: TGTGCCAGTAGTCCTGGGACAGGTCCTTCGAACTATGGCTACACCTTC. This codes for CASSPGTGPSNYGYTF.

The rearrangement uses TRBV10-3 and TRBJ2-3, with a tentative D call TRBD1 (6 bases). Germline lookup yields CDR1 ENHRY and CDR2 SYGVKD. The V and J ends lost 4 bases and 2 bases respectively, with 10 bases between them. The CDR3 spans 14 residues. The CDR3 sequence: CAISVSGVTDTQYF. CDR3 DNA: TGTGCCATCAGTGTGTCAGGGGTCACAGATACGCAGTATTTT.

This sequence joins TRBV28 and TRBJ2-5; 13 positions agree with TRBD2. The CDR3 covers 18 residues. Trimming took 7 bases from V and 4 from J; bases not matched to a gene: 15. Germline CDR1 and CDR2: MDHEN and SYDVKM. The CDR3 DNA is TGTGCCAGCAACTCCCTGGGATGGACTAGCGGGAGTCTAGAGACCCAGTACTTC. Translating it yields CASNSLGWTSGSLETQYF. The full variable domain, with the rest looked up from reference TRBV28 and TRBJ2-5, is DVKVTQSSRYLVKRTGEKVFLECVQDMDHENMFWYRQDPGLGLRLIYFSYDVKMKEKGDIPEGYSVSREKKERFSLILESASTNQTSMYLCASNSLGWTSGSLETQYFGPGTRLLVL.

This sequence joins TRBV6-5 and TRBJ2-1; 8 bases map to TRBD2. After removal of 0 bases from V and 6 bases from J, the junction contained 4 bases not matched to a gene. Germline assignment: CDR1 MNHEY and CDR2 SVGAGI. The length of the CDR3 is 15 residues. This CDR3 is CASSYSGTSSNEQFF. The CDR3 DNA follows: TGTGCCAGCAGTTACTCGGGGACTAGTTCCAATGAGCAGTTCTTC.

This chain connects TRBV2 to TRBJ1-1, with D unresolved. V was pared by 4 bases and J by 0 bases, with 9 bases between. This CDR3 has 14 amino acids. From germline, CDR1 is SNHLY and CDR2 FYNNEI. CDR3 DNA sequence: TGTGCCAGCAGTGGGAGGAGACTGAACACTGAAGCTTTCTTT. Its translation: CASSGRRLNTEAFF. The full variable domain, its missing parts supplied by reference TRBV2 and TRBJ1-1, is EPEVTQTPSHQVTQMGQEVILRCVPISNHLYFYWYRQILGQKVEFLVSFYNNEISEKSEIFDDQFSVERPDGSNFTLKIRSTKLEDSAMYFCASSGRRLNTEAFFGQGTRLTVV.

This CDR3 is CASSLGTENTEAFF. CDR3 nucleotides: TGCGCCAGCAGCCTCGGGACAGAGAACACTGAAGCTTTCTTT. The chain combines TRBV5-1 with TRBJ1-1, with TRBD1 matching 7 bases. Germline V lookup: CDR1 SGHRS, CDR2 YFSETQ. After removal of 4 bases from V and 1 base from J, the junction contained 4 bases not matched to a gene. The CDR3 is 14 amino acids. The full variable domain, in which reference TRBV5-1 and TRBJ1-1 provide the parts outside the CDR3, is KAGVTQTPRYLIKTRGQQVTLSCSPISGHRSVSWYQQTPGQGLQFLFEYFSETQRNKGNFPGRFSGRQFSNSRSEMNVSTLELGDSALYLCASSLGTENTEAFFGQGTRLTVV.

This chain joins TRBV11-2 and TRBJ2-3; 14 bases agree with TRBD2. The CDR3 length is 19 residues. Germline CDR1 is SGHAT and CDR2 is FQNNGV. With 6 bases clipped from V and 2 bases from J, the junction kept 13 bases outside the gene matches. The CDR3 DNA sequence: TGTGCCAGCAGATTATTCGGGACTAGCGGGAGAGGAAACACAGATACGCAGTATTTT. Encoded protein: CASRLFGTSGRGNTDTQYF.

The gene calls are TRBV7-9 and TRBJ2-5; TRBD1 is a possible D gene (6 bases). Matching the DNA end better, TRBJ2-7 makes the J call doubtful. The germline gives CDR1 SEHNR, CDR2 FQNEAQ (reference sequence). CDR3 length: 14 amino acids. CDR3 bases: TGTGCCAGCAGCGGCAGCACAGGGACCTACGAGCAGTACTTC. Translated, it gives CASSGSTGTYEQYF.

CDR3 bases: TGTGCCAGCAGCATACTGACAGGAGGAAACACCATATATTTT. It translates to CASSILTGGNTIYF. This chain connects TRBV11-2 to TRBJ1-3; TRBD1 is a possible D gene (6 bases). The germline V and J ends were trimmed by 5 bases and 4 bases, with 12 bases remaining between them. This CDR3 has 14 amino acids. CDR1 and CDR2 from the germline V gene are SGHAT and FQNNGV.

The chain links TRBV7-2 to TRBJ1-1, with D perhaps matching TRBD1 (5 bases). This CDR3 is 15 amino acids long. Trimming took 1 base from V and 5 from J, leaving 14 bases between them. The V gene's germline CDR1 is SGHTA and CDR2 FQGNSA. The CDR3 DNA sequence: TGTGCCAGCAGCTTAGAGCGGAGGGGAGGGACTGAAGCTTTCTTT. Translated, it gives CASSLERRGGTEAFF.